These T cell receptor beta chains were read from a single sample in a study of OX40 agonist ivuxolimab in advanced cancers. The data were produced by immunoSEQ multiplex PCR, yet TCRdb's version contains in-frame clones alone and is incomplete. The table lists some 8,000 clones, 70% to 80% of them singletons. The specimen comprised CD4+ or CD8+ T cells sorted from blood, sampled in a trial of the OX40 agonist ivuxolimab. All receptors come from an adult with an advanced solid tumor such as melanoma, head and neck, liver or kidney cancer. CDR3s include the opening cysteine and the closing phenylalanine or tryptophan. The order of the fields is D gene, clone size, V gene, J gene, CDR3 protein, CDR3 DNA. The D gene is left open where the match is weak. Clone size is not always given. Where it is, it says once, few, many or a class for expanded clones.

>.|.|TRBV7-9|TRBJ1-5
CASSLGTQPQHF
TGTGCCAGCAGCCTCGGGACACAGCCCCAGCATTTT
>TRBD2|medium-sized|TRBV5-4|TRBJ2-7
CASSLDGGAYEQYF
TGTGCCAGCAGCTTGGACGGGGGGGCCTACGAGCAGTACTTC
>.|.|TRBV7-9|TRBJ1-1
CASSSLSMGTEAFF
TGTGCCAGCAGTTCCCTGAGTATGGGCACTGAAGCTTTCTTT
>.|.|TRBV2|TRBJ2-1
CATPTGLINEQFF
TGTGCCACCCCGACGGGGCTAATCAATGAGCAGTTCTTC
>.|.|TRBV18|TRBJ2-3
CASSPPEAGGTDTQYF
TGTGCCAGCTCACCACCGGAAGCAGGGGGCACAGATACGCAGTATTTT
>.|.|TRBV5-5|TRBJ1-2
CASSLAKAVGAGTGYTF
TGTGCCAGCAGCTTGGCCAAAGCAGTCGGTGCAGGGACTGGCTACACCTTC
>.|.|TRBV4-2|TRBJ1-2
CASSPTSFRKANYGYTF
TGTGCCAGCAGCCCGACCAGTTTTAGGAAAGCTAACTATGGCTACACCTTC
>.|.|TRBV7-6|TRBJ2-2
CASTLRDPNTGELFF
TGTGCCAGCACCCTGCGGGATCCGAACACCGGGGAGCTGTTTTTT
>.|.|TRBV2|TRBJ1-1
CASSVGYGTEAFF
TGTGCCAGCAGTGTAGGGTATGGTACTGAAGCTTTCTTT
>TRBD1|.|TRBV11-1|TRBJ2-7
CASSWGQGGDEQYF
TGTGCCAGCAGCTGGGGACAGGGAGGAGACGAGCAGTACTTC
>.|large|TRBV6-6|TRBJ1-5
CASSYSGSPQPQHF
TGTGCCAGCAGTTACTCTGGCAGTCCCCAGCCCCAGCATTTT
>.|few|TRBV2|TRBJ2-6
CASRTEPGPWSSGANVLTF
TGTGCCAGCAGGACTGAACCGGGACCTTGGAGCTCTGGGGCCAACGTCCTGACTTTC
>TRBD1|.|TRBV5-1|TRBJ2-7
CASSVLPGTGVREQYF
TGCGCCAGCAGCGTACTTCCGGGGACAGGGGTGCGAGAGCAGTACTTC